This T cell receptor (beta chain) was recovered during a study of shared clonotypes between healthy human individuals. This clone was counted once. Only in-frame clones appear in the TCRdb table, and some are missing; sequencing was by immunoSEQ multiplex PCR. The table shows under 150,000 clones, with around two thirds occurring only once. From germline, CDR1 is SNHLY and CDR2 FYNNEI. The CDR3 extends over 15 amino acids. Trimming removed 6 bases at V and 4 bases at J, with 19 bases between. Material for sequencing was memory CD8+ T cells sorted from blood. Subset defined: CD45RO+ cells pooled with CCR7-negative TemRA cells. The chain combines TRBV2 with TRBJ2-7; TRBD1 or TRBD2 may be the D gene (6 bases each). This receptor was identified in a woman aged 25 to 39 in good health. Written as DNA, the CDR3 is TGTGCCAGCAGACCCTCGGGGGCCTGGCCGTACGAGCAGTACTTC. Translated, it gives CASRPSGAWPYEQYF.